One sample yielded the 3 T cell receptor beta chains listed below, sequenced in a study of T cells in Graves' hyperthyroidism and ophthalmopathy. From RNA transcripts, TCR beta CDR3 regions were amplified. The TCR CDR3 was amplified in a first-round RT-PCR using the HTBI primer set. TCRdb processed the multiplex PCR reads anew with MiXCR; each CDR3 protein has one entry. The table has 300,000 or so distinct CDR3 sequences, 15% to 20% seen once. Input material: blood. The source is a woman aged 50 to 60 with Graves' hyperthyroidism.

This clonotype was seen ten or more times. The chain uses TRBV20-1 and TRBJ1-2, with 10 bases aligning to TRBD1. This CDR3 comprises 17 residues. Germline V gene data show CDR1 as DFQATT and CDR2 as SNEGSKA (reference sequence). After removal of 1 base from V and 4 bases from J, the junction contained 12 bases not matched to a gene. This CDR3 is CSARAWGTGETSYGYTF. In nucleotides, the CDR3 is TGCAGTGCTAGAGCTTGGGGGACAGGGGAAACGAGCTATGGCTACACCTTC.

There are many counts of this clonotype. This chain connects TRBV12-3 or TRBV12-4 to TRBJ1-6, with D possibly being TRBD1 (5 bases). CDR3 length: 16 residues. V was trimmed by 2 bases and J by 5 bases, leaving 13 bases between them. CDR3 coding DNA: TGTGCCAGCAGTTTATCCCTGCCAGGGCATAATTCACCCCTCCACTTT. This encodes CASSLSLPGHNSPLHF.

This chain uses TRBV14 with TRBJ2-1; D is possibly TRBD2 (6 bases). The CDR3 has 17 residues. V was trimmed by 5 bases and J by 0 bases, leaving 17 bases between them. Per the germline V gene, CDR1 is SGHDN and CDR2 is FVKESK. This chain's CDR3 is CASSRDSWEASYNEQFF. Here the CDR3 DNA reads TGTGCCAGCAGCAGGGACTCCTGGGAGGCCTCCTACAATGAGCAGTTCTTC.